Given below is one T cell receptor beta chain in context. Its target is unknown. These data originate in a study of Ad26.COV2.S vaccination and SARS-CoV-2 variants. Profiling relied on immunoSEQ multiplex PCR, and the TCRdb table lists in-frame clones only, not all of them. The sample includes 510,000 or so clones, 70% to 90% of them seen just once. Findings of the study overall: An underestimation of total T cell responses may have resulted from the TCR breadth and depth analyses.

Indicated treatment: 15 to 20 received Ad26.COV2.S at low or high dose, single or two shots; about 5 received placebo; per-sample allocation not given. Collection of samples fell on day 63 after the first vaccine or placebo injection. The CDR3 is 14 amino acids. Germline assignment: CDR1 GTSNPN and CDR2 SVGIG (reference sequence). V was pared by 2 bases and J by 2 bases, with 12 bases between. The specimen comprised peripheral blood, sampled in a trial of Ad26.COV2.S vaccine versus placebo. The sequence derives from a person between 18 and 59 years old who received the Ad26.COV2.S COVID-19 vaccine or a placebo. V usage is TRBV30 and J usage is TRBJ1-2, with D possibly matching TRBD1 (5 bases). The CDR3 sequence: CAWSPLRGNYGYTF. CDR3 nucleotides: TGTGCCTGGAGTCCCCTCCGGGGGAACTATGGCTACACCTTC.